A single sample is the source of the 21 T cell receptor beta chains below, sequenced in a study of T cells after posttransplantation cyclophosphamide. A marrow graft followed busulfan-fludarabine conditioning, with cyclophosphamide on days +3 and +4. Data came from immunoSEQ multiplex PCR; TCRdb stores just in-frame clones and leaves some out. This sample has some 3,300 clones, with roughly three quarters found just once. Sequenced here: PBMCs, sampled about 190 days after allogeneic stem cell transplant with posttransplant cyclophosphamide. All receptors come from a male patient aged 60 to 75 who received an allogeneic stem cell transplant from a related donor and was CMV-positive. Some T cells may trace back to the graft donor.

The CDR3 coding sequence is TGTGCCAGCAGTCGGGGTTCCCCCTACGAGCAGTACGTC. Protein: CASSRGSPYEQYV. The chain uses TRBV7-9 and TRBJ2-7, with TRBD2 as a possible D gene (5 bases). The CDR3 spans 13 residues. V dropped 6 bases and J dropped 2 bases, with 11 bases sitting between them. Per the germline V gene, CDR1 is SEHNR and CDR2 is FQNEAQ (reference sequence).

This clone has a handful of counts. The V and J genes are TRBV28 and TRBJ2-3, with 10 bases aligning to TRBD1. CDR1 MDHEN and CDR2 SYDVKM come from the germline V gene. V shed 7 bases, J shed 2 bases, and the junction held 6 bases outside the gene matches. The CDR3 has 15 amino acids. In DNA, the CDR3 is TGTGCCAGCATTCTCGGACAGGGGGTCACAGATACGCAGTATTTT. Its protein is CASILGQGVTDTQYF. The whole variable domain, remainder taken from reference TRBV28 and TRBJ2-3, is DVKVTQSSRYLVKRTGEKVFLECVQDMDHENMFWYRQDPGLGLRLIYFSYDVKMKEKGDIPEGYSVSREKKERFSLILESASTNQTSMYLCASILGQGVTDTQYFGPGTRLTVL.

The chain carries TRBV11-2 and TRBJ2-6, with 9 bases matching TRBD1. The ends lost 1 base at V and 2 bases at J; junction bases unmatched: 6. This CDR3 is built from 18 residues. Germline CDR1 reads SGHAT; CDR2 reads FQNNGV. The CDR3 reads CASSLGPGQGPGANVLTF. In DNA, the CDR3 is TGTGCCAGCAGCTTAGGGCCGGGACAGGGACCTGGGGCCAACGTCCTGACTTTC.

The J gene is TRBJ1-1, the V gene TRBV14; D is ambiguous. The germline CDR1 and CDR2 sequences are SGHDN and FVKESK. The germline V and J ends were trimmed by 0 bases and 6 bases, with 8 bases remaining between them. This CDR3 comprises 13 residues. Here the CDR3 DNA reads TGTGCCAGCAGCCAAGAACACGGAGCTGAAGCTTTCTTT. Residues: CASSQEHGAEAFF.

In this sample, this clone turned up a few times. The chain recombines TRBV7-9 with TRBJ1-4; 7 nucleotides line up with TRBD1. The CDR3 covers 13 residues. CDR1 and CDR2 from the germline V gene are SEHNR and FQNEAQ (reference sequence). With 5 bases clipped from V and 8 bases from J, the junction kept 5 bases outside the gene matches. CDR3: CASSQNRGEKLFF. The CDR3 bases are TGTGCCAGCAGCCAAAACAGGGGCGAAAAACTGTTTTTT. Filled out from reference TRBV7-9 and TRBJ1-4, the complete variable domain reads DTGVSQNPRHKITKRGQNVTFRCDPISEHNRLYWYRQTLGQGPEFLTYFQNEAQLEKSRLLSDRFSAERPKGSFSTLEIQRTEQGDSAMYLCASSQNRGEKLFFGSGTQLSVL.

The gene calls are TRBV5-4 and TRBJ1-4; the D gene is possibly TRBD1 (5 bases). CDR1 is SGHNT, CDR2 YYREEE, per germline (reference sequence). CDR3 length equals 13 residues. The V and J ends lost 2 bases and 8 bases respectively, with 10 bases between them. The CDR3 region is CASSFPGREKLFF. The CDR3 nucleotides are TGTGCCAGCAGCTTTCCAGGGCGCGAAAAACTGTTTTTT.

The J gene is TRBJ2-2, the V gene TRBV19; 9 bases map to TRBD2. The CDR3 totals 17 residues. V dropped 5 bases and J dropped 0; count of bases not matched to a gene: 7. Germline CDR1 is LNHDA and CDR2 is SQIVND (reference sequence). CDR3 DNA: TGTGCCAGTAGTTTTCGACTAGCGGTCGCGAACACCGGGGAGCTGTTTTTT. Translating gives CASSFRLAVANTGELFF.

The count of this clone is one. The chain has TRBV9 and TRBJ2-1; a weak D match, TRBD1 (6 bases). The CDR3 is made up of 13 amino acids. Per germline, CDR1 SGDLS and CDR2 YYNGEE. Trimming stripped 4 bases from V and 6 bases from J, with 11 bases between. The CDR3 reads CASSTGKSNEQFF. The DNA for the CDR3 is TGTGCCAGCAGCACAGGGAAGAGCAATGAGCAGTTCTTC.

The V and J genes are TRBV18 and TRBJ1-5; D is undetermined. The CDR3 spans 14 residues. V gave up 3 bases and J gave up 7 bases, with 13 bases separating them. The germline CDR1 and CDR2 sequences are KGHSH and LQKENI. The CDR3 sequence: CASSPSGAGQPQHF. The CDR3 DNA follows: TGTGCCAGCTCACCGTCGGGCGCGGGACAGCCCCAGCATTTT.

This clone was counted a single time. In DNA form, the CDR3 reads TGCGCCAGCAGCCCCGGTGGAAGTAGCGGTACCGGGGAGCTGTTTTTT. As protein: CASSPGGSSGTGELFF. The chain links TRBV5-1 to TRBJ2-2; D is perhaps TRBD2 (6 bases). CDR1 and CDR2 (germline): SGHRS, YFSETQ. This CDR3 region has 16 residues. V dropped 4 bases and J dropped 5 bases, with 18 bases sitting between them. Based on the CDR3 plus reference TRBV5-1 and TRBJ2-2, the full variable domain is KAGVTQTPRYLIKTRGQQVTLSCSPISGHRSVSWYQQTPGQGLQFLFEYFSETQRNKGNFPGRFSGRQFSNSRSEMNVSTLELGDSALYLCASSPGGSSGTGELFFGEGSRLTVL.

J is TRBJ1-4 and V is TRBV7-2; D gene unclear. Germline assignment: CDR1 SGHTA and CDR2 FQGNSA. The length of the CDR3 is 16 residues. Between the trimmed V and J ends, which lost 5 bases and 3 bases, there was a span of 16 bases. The CDR3 loop is CASSPGLSSANEKLFF. For the CDR3, the DNA is TGTGCCAGCAGCCCCGGGTTATCGAGTGCTAATGAAAAACTGTTTTTT.

The chain is built from TRBV6-5 and TRBJ1-2; 8 bases map to TRBD1. Germline V lookup: CDR1 MNHEY, CDR2 SVGAGI. V shed 7 bases and J 1 base; nucleotides not matched to a gene: 5. The CDR3 is made up of 14 amino acids. The CDR3 protein is CASTYGTGNYGYTF. CDR3 bases: TGTGCCAGCACCTATGGGACAGGTAACTATGGCTACACCTTC.

The chain uses TRBV6-5 and TRBJ2-3, with a tentative D call TRBD1 (5 bases). The CDR3 totals 14 residues. Germline V CDR1 and CDR2: MNHEY, SVGAGI. Trimming left V 10 bases short and J 0 bases short, with 14 bases between. The CDR3, as DNA: TGTGCCACAAGGGGAACCTTCAGCACAGATACGCAGTATTTT. This codes for CATRGTFSTDTQYF.

J is TRBJ2-5 and V is TRBV27; 8 bases line up with TRBD1. The J call may be in error: the DNA end matches TRBJ2-7 better. This CDR3 region has 13 residues. CDR1 is MNHEY and CDR2 is SMNVEV in the germline V gene (reference sequence). The CDR3: CASSPGTGLEQYF. The CDR3, as DNA: TGTGCCAGCAGTCCAGGGACAGGCCTCGAGCAGTACTTC.

The chain links TRBV4-3 to TRBJ1-2, with D tentatively TRBD1 (6 bases). Trimming took 2 bases from V and 6 from J, leaving 13 bases between them. Germline lookup yields CDR1 LGHNA and CDR2 YSLEER. This CDR3 has 14 residues. The CDR3 reads CASSQMRQGNGYTF. CDR3 in DNA: TGCGCCAGCAGCCAAATGCGTCAGGGGAATGGCTACACCTTC.

This clone was picked up one time. The chain carries TRBV6-1 and TRBJ1-5; D ambiguous. Germline CDR1 and CDR2: MNHNS and SASEGT. The V end lost 11 bases, the J end lost 0 bases, and 17 bases lay between the germline ends. This CDR3 has 15 residues. The CDR3 protein is CALEEGSYSNQPQHF. The DNA for the CDR3 is TGTGCCTTGGAGGAGGGCTCCTATAGCAATCAGCCCCAGCATTTT.

The V gene is TRBV7-2, the J gene TRBJ2-2, with 10 bases matching TRBD2. The V gene end was trimmed by 5 bases and the J gene end by 2 bases; junction bases not matched to a gene: 5. This CDR3 has 16 residues. Germline CDR1 is SGHTA and CDR2 is FQGNSA. The CDR3 here is CASSLGLAVNTGELFF. In DNA, the CDR3 is TGTGCCAGCAGCCTAGGACTAGCGGTCAACACCGGGGAGCTGTTTTTT.

This chain links TRBV7-2 with TRBJ2-1, with TRBD1 matching over 11 bases. Germline V CDR1 and CDR2: SGHTA, FQGNSA. J gave up 7 bases and V 3 bases, and 8 bases lay outside the gene matches. CDR3 length equals 16 residues. CDR3 sequence reads: CASSFLGGQGDNEQFF. In nucleotides, the CDR3 is TGTGCCAGCAGCTTTCTTGGGGGACAGGGGGATAATGAGCAGTTCTTC.

The chain joins TRBV27 to TRBJ1-1, with D maybe TRBD1 (6 bases). The V gene lost 0 bases and the J gene lost 1 base, with 18 bases spanning the gap. The CDR3 is 18 amino acids. Germline V gene lookup returns CDR1 MNHEY and CDR2 SMNVEV (reference sequence). CDR3 sequence (DNA): TGTGCCAGCAGTTTATCAGGGTTGGGGGCTAGGACGAACACTGAAGCTTTCTTT. Translated, it gives CASSLSGLGARTNTEAFF.

V gene TRBV5-6 combines with J gene TRBJ1-2; D gene unclear. CDR3 length equals 11 residues. Germline V gene data show CDR1 as SGHDT and CDR2 as YYEEEE. The V and J ends lost 3 bases and 6 bases respectively, with 6 bases between them. The CDR3 loop reads CASSWSDGYTF. DNA for the CDR3: TGTGCCAGCAGCTGGAGTGATGGCTACACCTTC.

The J gene is TRBJ2-5, the V gene TRBV21-1; TRBD1 is the table's D call and was not checked against the DNA. TRBV21-1 represents a pseudogene. This CDR3 is built from 14 residues. The CDR3 here is CASSKGQGKETQYF. CDR3 coding DNA: TGTGCCAGCAGCAAGGGACAGGGAAAAGAGACCCAGTACTTC.